A selection of T cell receptor beta chains follows, all from one sample in a study of cytomegalovirus exposure and HLA in healthy donors. Clones were read by immunoSEQ multiplex PCR, and TCRdb kept only the in-frame ones, dropping some. The repertoire shows 40,000 to 55,000 clones; the top ten hold 5.5% to 6.5%. Material: PBMCs. The receptors derive from a male donor in good health and CMV-seropositive. Both conserved end residues are part of each CDR3. The D gene is left open where the match is weak.

cdr3_length: 10
v_call: TRBV5-6
d_call: TRBD1
j_call: TRBJ1-2
cdr3_aa: CASTGTATTF
cdr3_nt: TGTGCCAGCACCGGGACAGCGACCACCTTC

cdr3_length: 16
v_call: TRBV4-1
d_call: -
j_call: TRBJ2-7
cdr3_aa: CASSQDPEMGPYEQYF
cdr3_nt: TGCGCCAGCAGCCAAGATCCGGAGATGGGGCCCTACGAGCAGTACTTC

cdr3_length: 16
v_call: TRBV11-1
d_call: -
j_call: TRBJ1-4
cdr3_aa: CASSTHPDRIDEKLFF
cdr3_nt: TGTGCCAGCAGCACTCACCCCGACAGGATTGATGAAAAACTGTTTTTT

cdr3_length: 14
v_call: TRBV5-1
d_call: TRBD2
j_call: TRBJ2-5
cdr3_aa: CASSLGREAETQYF
cdr3_nt: TGCGCCAGCAGCTTGGGTCGGGAGGCAGAGACCCAGTACTTC

cdr3_length: 18
v_call: TRBV4-3
d_call: -
j_call: TRBJ1-2
cdr3_aa: CASSQVEAAGLRSYGYTF
cdr3_nt: TGCGCCAGCAGCCAAGTAGAAGCCGCAGGGTTGAGGTCTTATGGCTACACCTTC

cdr3_length: 12
v_call: TRBV29-1
d_call: -
j_call: TRBJ2-7
cdr3_aa: CSVEDGTREQYF
cdr3_nt: TGCAGCGTTGAAGATGGCACGAGGGAGCAGTACTTC

cdr3_length: 13
v_call: TRBV11-2
d_call: -
j_call: TRBJ2-7
cdr3_aa: CASSFGDKREQYF
cdr3_nt: TGTGCCAGCAGCTTCGGTGACAAAAGGGAGCAGTACTTC

cdr3_length: 13
v_call: TRBV5-1
d_call: -
j_call: TRBJ1-2
cdr3_aa: CASGIGDNYGYTF
cdr3_nt: TGCGCCAGCGGTATAGGGGATAACTATGGCTACACCTTC

cdr3_length: 15
v_call: TRBV7-3
d_call: TRBD2
j_call: TRBJ2-7
cdr3_aa: CASSLGGTSGYEQYF
cdr3_nt: TGTGCCAGCAGCTTAGGTGGGACTAGCGGCTACGAGCAGTACTTC

cdr3_length: 12
v_call: TRBV6-5
d_call: -
j_call: TRBJ1-2
cdr3_aa: CASSYAGDGYTF
cdr3_nt: TGTGCCAGCAGTTACGCAGGGGATGGCTACACCTTC

cdr3_length: 16
v_call: TRBV7-9
d_call: -
j_call: TRBJ2-7
cdr3_aa: CASSLVGTGPNYEQYF
cdr3_nt: TGTGCCAGCAGCTTAGTCGGTACAGGCCCTAACTACGAGCAGTACTTC

cdr3_length: 16
v_call: TRBV7-9
d_call: TRBD2
j_call: TRBJ2-7
cdr3_aa: CASSLEASGASYEQYF
cdr3_nt: TGTGCCAGCAGCTTAGAGGCTAGCGGGGCCTCCTACGAGCAGTACTTC

cdr3_length: 15
v_call: TRBV14
d_call: -
j_call: TRBJ1-4
cdr3_aa: CASSQGILGSEKLFF
cdr3_nt: TGTGCCAGCAGCCAAGGAATCCTGGGGAGTGAAAAACTGTTTTTT

cdr3_length: 15
v_call: TRBV18
d_call: -
j_call: TRBJ1-5
cdr3_aa: CASSPPDRFNQPQHF
cdr3_nt: TGTGCCAGCTCACCCCCCGACAGATTCAATCAGCCCCAGCATTTT

cdr3_length: 13
v_call: TRBV7-6
d_call: -
j_call: TRBJ2-5
cdr3_aa: CASSGRVGETQYF
cdr3_nt: TGTGCCAGCAGCGGGCGGGTCGGCGAGACCCAGTACTTC

cdr3_length: 15
v_call: TRBV5-5
d_call: TRBD1
j_call: TRBJ2-7
cdr3_aa: CASSFGTGVSYEQYF
cdr3_nt: TGTGCCAGCAGCTTTGGGACAGGGGTATCCTACGAGCAGTACTTC

cdr3_length: 15
v_call: TRBV5-1
d_call: TRBD2
j_call: TRBJ2-5
cdr3_aa: CASSLGGGAGETQYF
cdr3_nt: TGCGCCAGCAGCTTGGGCGGGGGGGCCGGAGAGACCCAGTACTTC

cdr3_length: 14
v_call: TRBV9
d_call: -
j_call: TRBJ1-6
cdr3_aa: CASSGDTHNSPLHF
cdr3_nt: TGTGCCAGCAGCGGGGACACACATAATTCACCCCTCCACTTT

cdr3_length: 15
v_call: TRBV13
d_call: -
j_call: TRBJ2-7
cdr3_aa: CASSLGREGSYEQYF
cdr3_nt: TGTGCCAGCAGCTTAGGCAGGGAAGGGTCCTACGAGCAGTACTTC

cdr3_length: 13
v_call: TRBV10-3
d_call: -
j_call: TRBJ2-5
cdr3_aa: CAAGHTQQETQYF
cdr3_nt: TGTGCCGCAGGACATACACAACAAGAGACCCAGTACTTC